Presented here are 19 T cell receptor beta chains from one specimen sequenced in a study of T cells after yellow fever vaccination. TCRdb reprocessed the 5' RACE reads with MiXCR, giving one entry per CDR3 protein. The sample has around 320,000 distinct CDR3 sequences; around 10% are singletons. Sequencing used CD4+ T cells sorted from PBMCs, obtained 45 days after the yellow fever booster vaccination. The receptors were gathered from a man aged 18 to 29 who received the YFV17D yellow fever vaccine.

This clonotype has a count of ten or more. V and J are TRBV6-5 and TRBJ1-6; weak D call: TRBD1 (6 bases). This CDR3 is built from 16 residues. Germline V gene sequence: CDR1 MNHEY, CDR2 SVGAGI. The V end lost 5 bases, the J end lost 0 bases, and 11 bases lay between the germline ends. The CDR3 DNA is TGTGCCAGCAGTCGGGACAAGAGCTCCTATAATTCACCCCTCCACTTT. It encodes CASSRDKSSYNSPLHF.

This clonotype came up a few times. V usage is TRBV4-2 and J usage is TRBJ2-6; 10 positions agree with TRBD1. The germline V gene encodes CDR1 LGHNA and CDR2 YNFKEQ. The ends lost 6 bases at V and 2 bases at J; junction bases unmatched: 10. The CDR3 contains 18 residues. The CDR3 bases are TGTGCCAGCAGTCGAATCGGACAGGGGGGACCTGGGGCCAACGTCCTGACTTTC. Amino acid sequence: CASSRIGQGGPGANVLTF.

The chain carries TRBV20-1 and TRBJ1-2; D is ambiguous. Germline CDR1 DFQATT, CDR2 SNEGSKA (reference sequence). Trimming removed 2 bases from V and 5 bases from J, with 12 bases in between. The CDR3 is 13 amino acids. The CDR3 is CSARSSGKYGYTF. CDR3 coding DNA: TGCAGTGCTAGATCATCGGGGAAATATGGCTACACCTTC.

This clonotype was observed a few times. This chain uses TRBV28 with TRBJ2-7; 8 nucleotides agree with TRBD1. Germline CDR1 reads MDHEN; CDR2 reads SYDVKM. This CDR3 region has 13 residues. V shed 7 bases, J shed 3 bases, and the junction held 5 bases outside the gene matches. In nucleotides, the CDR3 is TGTGCCAGCAACGGCAGGGGGCTCTACGAGCAGTACGTC. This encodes CASNGRGLYEQYV.

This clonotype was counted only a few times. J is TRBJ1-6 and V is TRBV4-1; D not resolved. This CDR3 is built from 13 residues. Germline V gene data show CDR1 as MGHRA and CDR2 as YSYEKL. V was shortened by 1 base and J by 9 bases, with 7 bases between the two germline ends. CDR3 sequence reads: CASSQGLFSPLHF. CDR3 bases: TGCGCCAGCAGCCAAGGACTTTTTTCACCCCTCCACTTT.

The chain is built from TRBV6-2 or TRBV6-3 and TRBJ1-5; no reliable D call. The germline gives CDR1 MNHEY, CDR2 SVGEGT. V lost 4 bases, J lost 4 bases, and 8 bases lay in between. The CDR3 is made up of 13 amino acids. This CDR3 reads CASSLPWNQPQHF. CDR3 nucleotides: TGTGCCAGCAGTTTACCTTGGAATCAGCCCCAGCATTTT.

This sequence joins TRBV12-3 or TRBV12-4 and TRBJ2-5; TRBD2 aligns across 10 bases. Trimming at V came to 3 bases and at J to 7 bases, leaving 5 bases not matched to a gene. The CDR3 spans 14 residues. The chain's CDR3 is CASSLQAGGRTQYF. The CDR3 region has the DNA TGTGCCAGCAGTTTGCAAGCGGGGGGGCGGACCCAGTACTTC.

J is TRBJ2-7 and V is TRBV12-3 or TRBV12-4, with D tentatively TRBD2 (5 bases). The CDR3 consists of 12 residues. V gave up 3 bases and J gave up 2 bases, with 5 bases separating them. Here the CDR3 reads CASSFGTYEQYF. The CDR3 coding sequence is TGTGCCAGCAGTTTCGGGACCTACGAGCAGTACTTC.

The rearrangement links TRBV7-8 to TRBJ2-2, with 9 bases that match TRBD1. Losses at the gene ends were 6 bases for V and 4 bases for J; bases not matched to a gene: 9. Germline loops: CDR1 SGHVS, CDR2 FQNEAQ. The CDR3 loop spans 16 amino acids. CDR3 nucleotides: TGTGCCAGCAGAAAAAAACGGACAGGGGTCACCGGGGAGCTGTTTTTT. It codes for CASRKKRTGVTGELFF.

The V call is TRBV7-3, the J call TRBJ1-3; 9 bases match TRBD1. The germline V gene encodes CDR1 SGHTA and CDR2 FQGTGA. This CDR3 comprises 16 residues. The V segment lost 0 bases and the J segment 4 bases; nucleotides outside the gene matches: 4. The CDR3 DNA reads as TGTGCCAGCAGCTTAACCGGGACAGGGACAGGAAACACCATATATTTT. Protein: CASSLTGTGTGNTIYF.

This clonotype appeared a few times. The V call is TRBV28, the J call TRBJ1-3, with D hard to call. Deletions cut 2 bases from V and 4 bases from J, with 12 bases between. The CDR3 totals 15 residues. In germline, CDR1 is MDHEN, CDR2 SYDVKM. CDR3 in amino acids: CASSLSLRGGNTIYF. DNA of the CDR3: TGTGCCAGCAGTTTAAGTCTCCGGGGAGGAAACACCATATATTTT.

CDR3 loop: CSVAWQEGPHEQFF. The CDR3 coding sequence is TGCAGCGTTGCTTGGCAGGAGGGACCCCATGAGCAGTTCTTC. The chain employs TRBV29-1 and TRBJ2-1, with a weak D call TRBD2 (6 bases). Trimming stripped 4 bases from V and 8 bases from J, with 18 bases between. The germline V gene has CDR1 SQVTM and CDR2 ANQGSEA. The CDR3 runs to 14 residues.

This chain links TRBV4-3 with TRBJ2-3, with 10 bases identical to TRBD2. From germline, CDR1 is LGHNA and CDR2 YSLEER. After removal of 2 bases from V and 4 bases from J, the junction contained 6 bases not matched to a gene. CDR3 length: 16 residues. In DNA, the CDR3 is TGCGCCAGCAGCCAAAAAGCGGGGGGGCTGGCAGATACGCAGTATTTT. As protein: CASSQKAGGLADTQYF.

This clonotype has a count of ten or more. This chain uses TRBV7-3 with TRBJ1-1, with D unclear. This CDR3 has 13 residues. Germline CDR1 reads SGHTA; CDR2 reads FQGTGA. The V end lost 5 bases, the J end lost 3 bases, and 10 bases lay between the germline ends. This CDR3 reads CASSPFKDTEAFF. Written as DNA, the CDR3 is TGTGCCAGCAGCCCCTTTAAAGACACTGAAGCTTTCTTT.

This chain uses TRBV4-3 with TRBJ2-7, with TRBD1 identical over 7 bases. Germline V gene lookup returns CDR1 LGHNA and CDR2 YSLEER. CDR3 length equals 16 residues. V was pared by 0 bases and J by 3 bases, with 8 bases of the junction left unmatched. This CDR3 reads CASSQDLVYRGYEQYV. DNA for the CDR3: TGCGCCAGCAGCCAAGATTTGGTTTACAGGGGCTACGAGCAGTACGTC.

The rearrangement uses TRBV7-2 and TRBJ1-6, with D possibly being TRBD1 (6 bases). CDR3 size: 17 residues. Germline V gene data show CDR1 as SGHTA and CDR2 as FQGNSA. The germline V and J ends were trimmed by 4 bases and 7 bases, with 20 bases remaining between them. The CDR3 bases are TGTGCCAGCAGCTCAGCGCTCGGTTGGACAGCCAATTCACCCCTCCACTTT. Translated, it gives CASSSALGWTANSPLHF.

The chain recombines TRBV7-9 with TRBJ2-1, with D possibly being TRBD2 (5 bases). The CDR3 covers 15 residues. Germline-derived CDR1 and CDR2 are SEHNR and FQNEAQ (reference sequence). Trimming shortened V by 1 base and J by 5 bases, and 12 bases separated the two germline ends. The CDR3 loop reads CASSLVLGSNNEQFF. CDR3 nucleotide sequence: TGTGCCAGCAGCTTAGTACTGGGGAGTAACAATGAGCAGTTCTTC.

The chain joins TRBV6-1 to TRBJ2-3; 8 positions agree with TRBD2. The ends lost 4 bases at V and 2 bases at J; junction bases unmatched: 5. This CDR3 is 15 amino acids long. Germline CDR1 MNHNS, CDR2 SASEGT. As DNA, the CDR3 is TGTGCCAGCAGTGCTACTAGCGGCATCACAGATACGCAGTATTTT. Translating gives CASSATSGITDTQYF.

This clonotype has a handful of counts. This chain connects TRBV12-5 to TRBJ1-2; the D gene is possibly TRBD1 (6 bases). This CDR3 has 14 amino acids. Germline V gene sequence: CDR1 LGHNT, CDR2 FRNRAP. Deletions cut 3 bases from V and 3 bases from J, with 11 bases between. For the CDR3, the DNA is TGTGCTAGTGGTTTCGGACAGAGAGACTATGGCTACACCTTC. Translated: CASGFGQRDYGYTF.